This is a list of T cell receptor beta chains from one sample in a study of early T cells in non-severe SARS-CoV-2 infection. A single record per CDR3 protein comes from TCRdb applying MiXCR to the 5' RACE reads. The data hold around 52,000 distinct CDR3 sequences, with roughly 13% observed a single time. The sequencing input was whole blood. The source of these receptors is an adult who was a healthcare worker with PCR-confirmed SARS-CoV-2 infection or an uninfected control (not recorded which). Both conserved end residues are part of each CDR3. A D gene is named only where the DNA matches it firmly. A row's size may be missing; if present it is once, few, many or a size class.

cdr3_nt,cdr3_aa,clone_size,d_call,j_call,v_call
TGTGCCAGCAGCTTAGCGCTAAGTAGCTCCGAGCAGTTCTTC,CASSLALSSSEQFF,many,.,TRBJ2-1,TRBV7-2
TGTGCCAGCAGCACCAAGTCGGCGGGCCGACTAGCGGGGGGAACAGATACGCAGTATTTT,CASSTKSAGRLAGGTDTQYF,many,TRBD2,TRBJ2-3,TRBV11-2
TGTGCCAGCAATCCGCCAGGAGCCTACGAGCAGTACTTC,CASNPPGAYEQYF,few,.,TRBJ2-7,TRBV28
TGTGCCAGCAGCCCCGGGGGAAGCCCCTACAATGAGCAGTTCTTC,CASSPGGSPYNEQFF,many,.,TRBJ2-1,TRBV11-2
TGCGCCAGCAGCCATTTATCCGGGACTATTCAGGCCGGGGAGCTGTTTTTT,CASSHLSGTIQAGELFF,many,TRBD2,TRBJ2-2,TRBV5-1
TGCAGTGCTAGAGGAATCCCCGGGAGGGCCCCCAATGAGCAGTTCTTC,CSARGIPGRAPNEQFF,many,TRBD2,TRBJ2-1,TRBV20-1
TGCAGCGTCGAGACAGGGGTTCGTGAGCAGTTCTTC,CSVETGVREQFF,.,TRBD1,TRBJ2-1,TRBV29-1
TGTGCCAGTAGTGCAGCCTTCCAAGAGACCCAGTACTTC,CASSAAFQETQYF,few,.,TRBJ2-5,TRBV19
TGTGCCAGCTCACCGGGGCTAGGGAATCAGCCCCAGCATTTT,CASSPGLGNQPQHF,many,.,TRBJ1-5,TRBV18
TGTGCCAGCAGTTTCCTCTACAGGACCTACGAGCAGTACTTC,CASSFLYRTYEQYF,many,.,TRBJ2-7,TRBV28
TGTGCCAGCAGTTTAAGGGGGCGCTTGACTTTCTTT,CASSLRGRLTFF,few,TRBD1,TRBJ1-1,TRBV12-3/TRBV12-4
TGTGCCAGCAGCTTCCGCCGGACTAGTGCCTACGAGCAGTACTTC,CASSFRRTSAYEQYF,few,TRBD2,TRBJ2-7,TRBV7-8
TGTGCCAGCAGCCAGACAGGGGGGAATGAAAAACTGTTTTTT,CASSQTGGNEKLFF,many,TRBD1,TRBJ1-4,TRBV3-1
TGTGCCAGCAGCCAAGCCCGGACGGTCCTCTATGGCTACACCTTC,CASSQARTVLYGYTF,many,.,TRBJ1-2,TRBV3-1
TGTGCCAGCAGCTTAGAGGGGACTAGCCAGTTCTTC,CASSLEGTSQFF,few,TRBD2,TRBJ2-1,TRBV7-9
TGTGCCAGCAGCTTTATTCAGGGGACCGCTGAAGCTTTCTTT,CASSFIQGTAEAFF,many,.,TRBJ1-1,TRBV7-2
TGTGCCAGCAGCCAATTGGGTACACTGAACACTGAAGCTTTCTTT,CASSQLGTLNTEAFF,few,.,TRBJ1-1,TRBV5-4
TGCGCCAGTCACAATCTAGCGGGGGCTTACAATGAGCAGTTCTTC,CASHNLAGAYNEQFF,.,TRBD2,TRBJ2-1,TRBV5-1
TGTGCCAGCAGTTTAGTGGACAGTCTTTCGGGCTACACCTTC,CASSLVDSLSGYTF,many,.,TRBJ1-2,TRBV28
TGTGCCAGCAGCTTAGTGGTTAGGACAGATACGCAGTATTTT,CASSLVVRTDTQYF,.,.,TRBJ2-3,TRBV7-6
TGTGCCACCAGGGGGGCAGATACGCAGTATTTT,CATRGADTQYF,many,.,TRBJ2-3,TRBV24-1
TGTGCCAGCAGCTCGCCCGGGACTAGCGGGGGGGAACCGTACAATGAGCAGTTCTTC,CASSSPGTSGGEPYNEQFF,many,TRBD2,TRBJ2-1,TRBV11-2